This T cell receptor (beta chain) emerged from a study of beta chain features in type 1 diabetes (dated by TCRdb to 2016 to 2019). Study-level background: Mean age, gender distribution, total cell number and subset yield did not differ between patients and healthy donors. Naive and central memory subsets were obtained from all 30 or so donors, but regulatory and stem cell-like memory subsets were isolated from only 8 patients and roughly 8 healthy donors. A total of 107,917,701 sorted cells were examined across all samples, and RNA yield correlated strongly with the number of cells per subset. In the study, recently diagnosed type 1 diabetes patients and matched healthy donors were compared on the TCRB repertoires of their sorted circulating CD4+ T cell subsets.

Overall study results and their limits: Naive, central memory and regulatory TCRB repertoires appeared to be more similar among patients than among healthy donors. A moderate but significant shortening of TCRB CDR3 length was observed in type 1 diabetes patients in all four CD4+ subsets. At VDJ recombination sites, type 1 diabetes patients had fewer insertions and more deleted nucleotides, which implies abnormalities in thymic rearrangement. PCR might favor shorter templates, but patient and control samples were amplified and corrected together, so any skew would affect both groups equally. Because small numbers of individuals were included in the HLA sub-analyses, any influence of HLA type on TCRB rearrangement was left unresolved. Sequencing cDNA rather than genomic DNA could over-represent highly expressing activated cells, although activation and CD3 levels did not differ between groups.

Each donor gave one peripheral blood draw, roughly 110 mL on average, collected into heparinised tubes. Using a panel that included CD45RO, CCR7, CD25, CD127, CD95 and CD27, naive, central memory, regulatory and stem cell-like memory CD4+ T cells were sorted on a BD FACSAria II. Purity was above 95% for every sorted population. PBMCs were separated immediately by Lymphoprep density gradient centrifugation and were stained directly, without being cultured. So that batch effects would be minimized, each experiment stained and sorted samples in pairs, pairing one healthy donor with one patient. CDR1 and CDR2, looked up from the germline V gene, are LGHNA and YNFKEQ. Counted from cysteine to phenylalanine, this CDR3 has 16 amino acids. The sequence is cut down to CDR3 DNA, 48 bases in frame from base 1. Trimming accounts for 0 bases at V and 4 bases at J, while the number of junction bases matched to no gene is 6.

About this clone: Its target antigen remains unknown. No base-level quality is on record; no much larger clone is a single base apart.

All of the isolated RNA was reverse transcribed with the High Capacity cDNA Reverse Transcription Kit, so expressed TCRB transcripts were sequenced. Survey-depth immunoSEQ sequencing was performed on stem cell-like memory T cell samples, with an average of around 920,000 total reads per sample. After sorted cells were lysed in RLT buffer, RNA was extracted with DNase-treated RNeasy Micro or Mini kits, with the choice depending on cell number. To prevent cross-contamination, each cell subset was processed individually, whereas patient and healthy donor samples were processed jointly. TCRB sequences were amplified from cDNA with the immunoSEQ multiplex PCR, producing 87-bp fragments spanning the CDR3 region. Sequencing of the amplicons was done on the Illumina HiSeq platform. Regarding the original processing steps: PCR bias was corrected computationally using synthetic template baselines, and reads within Hamming distance 2 were collapsed, with unmergeable singletons discarded. Reads were aligned to IMGT to assign V, D and J genes, CDR3 length, and insertions or deletions at six rearrangement sites. Clonotype counts were normalized to sorted cell number within each subset before computing true diversity and Gini coefficients with the tcR R package. Repertoire sharing was quantified using the overlap coefficient calculated on TCRB nucleotide sequences. This is the immuneACCESS table as TCRdb keeps it, with only in-frame sequences that have V and J called. A part of the clones is gone; compared with another copy, unresolved V genes explain less than half, and the rest is unexplained. Clone size and the V and J calls come from that table; the DNA yielded D and trimming. In this sample the table shows tens of thousands of clones, roughly 31% of which occur a single time. The top ten hold 0.4% to 0.45% of the sample.

The sequence links TRBV4-2 to TRBJ1-5; 7 bases in the middle match TRBD1. The origin of this receptor is a woman between 18 and 29 years old in good health. The sequencing input was stem cell memory CD4+ T cells from blood. Explained via the paper, the cell subset or site label denotes: stem cell-like memory CD4+ T cells. The DNA sequence is TGTGCCAGCAGCCAAGATGGACAGGCATGGAATCAGCCCCAGCATTTT. This sequence encodes CASSQDGQAWNQPQHF.